Presented here are 9 T cell receptor beta chains from one specimen sequenced in a study of T cells expressing NK-cell markers. TCRdb re-called the 5' RACE reads, yielding one record per CDR3 amino acid sequence without DNA. This sample's table has 550,000 or so distinct CDR3 sequences. Input material: blood T cells: a sorted CD56 or NKG2C T cell subset, CD4+ or CD8+ T cells, or bulk PBMC T cells (not recorded which). Source of these receptors: a man between 18 and 29 years old in good health.

The chain has TRBV3-1 and TRBJ2-5. The CDR3 extends over 14 amino acids. Germline V gene data show CDR1 as LGHDT and CDR2 as YNNKEL (reference sequence). CDR3 residues: CASSRRTEQETQYF.

The chain joins TRBV20-1 to TRBJ1-1; the D call from TCRdb, TRBD1, cannot be confirmed without DNA. This CDR3 is built from 14 residues. CDR1 is DFQATT, CDR2 SNEGSKA, per germline (reference sequence). CDR3 protein: CSASRQGMNTEAFF.

The chain couples TRBV10-3 to TRBJ2-1; the D call from TCRdb, TRBD1, cannot be confirmed without DNA. Per germline, CDR1 ENHRY and CDR2 SYGVKD. The CDR3 extends over 16 amino acids. This chain's CDR3 is CAIRPRASGAGNEQFF.

The V call is TRBV25-1, the J call TRBJ1-2. The germline V gene has CDR1 MGHDK and CDR2 SYGVNS. The CDR3 has 14 residues. This chain's CDR3 is CASSEYRGNYGYTF.

The chain couples TRBV7-9 to TRBJ2-7; TCRdb names TRBD1, which stays unverified in the absence of DNA. The CDR3 is made up of 16 amino acids. Germline V CDR1 and CDR2: SEHNR, FQNEAQ (reference sequence). This CDR3 is CASSPQGEWGSYEQYF.

This chain links TRBV7-2 with TRBJ2-5; TCRdb reports TRBD1, a call that lacks DNA to check it against. Germline V gives CDR1 SGHTA, CDR2 FQGNSA. This CDR3 region has 14 residues. CDR3: CASSLDSGVETQYF.

The rearrangement links TRBV18 to TRBJ2-1. Germline V gives CDR1 KGHSH, CDR2 LQKENI. The CDR3 totals 15 residues. CDR3: CASSPMSEPSGEQFF.

The chain couples TRBV7-9 to TRBJ1-2; the D gene TCRdb calls, TRBD1, cannot be checked with no DNA. CDR3 size: 12 residues. Per the germline V gene, CDR1 is SEHNR and CDR2 is FQNEAQ (reference sequence). CDR3 sequence reads: CASSLRDTVPTF.

Here the CDR3 reads CSAPSTRIMETQYF. This rearrangement joins TRBV20-1 to TRBJ2-5. The germline gives CDR1 DFQATT, CDR2 SNEGSKA (reference sequence). This CDR3 contains 14 residues.